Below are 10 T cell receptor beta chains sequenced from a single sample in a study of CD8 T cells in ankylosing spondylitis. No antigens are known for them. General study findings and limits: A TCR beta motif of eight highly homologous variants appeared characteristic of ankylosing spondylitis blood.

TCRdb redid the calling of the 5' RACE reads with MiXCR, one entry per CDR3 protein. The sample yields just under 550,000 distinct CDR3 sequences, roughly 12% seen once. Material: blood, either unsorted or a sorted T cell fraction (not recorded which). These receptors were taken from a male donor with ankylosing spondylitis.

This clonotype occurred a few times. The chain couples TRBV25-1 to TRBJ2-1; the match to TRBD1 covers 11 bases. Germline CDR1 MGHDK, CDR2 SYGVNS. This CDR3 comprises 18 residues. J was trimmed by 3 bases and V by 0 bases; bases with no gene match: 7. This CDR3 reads CASSEYMRTGGHYNEQFF. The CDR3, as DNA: TGTGCCAGCAGTGAATATATGAGGACAGGGGGCCACTACAATGAGCAGTTCTTC. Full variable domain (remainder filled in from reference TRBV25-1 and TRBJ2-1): EADIYQTPRYLVIGTGKKITLECSQTMGHDKMYWYQQDPGMELHLIHYSYGVNSTEKGDLSSESTVSRIRTEHFPLTLESARPSHTSQYLCASSEYMRTGGHYNEQFFGPGTRLTVL.

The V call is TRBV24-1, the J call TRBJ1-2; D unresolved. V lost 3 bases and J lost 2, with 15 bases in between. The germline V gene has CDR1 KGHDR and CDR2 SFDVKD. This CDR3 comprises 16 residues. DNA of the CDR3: TGTGCCACCAGTGATACCACGGGATCGAAGAACTATGGCTACACCTTC. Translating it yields CATSDTTGSKNYGYTF.

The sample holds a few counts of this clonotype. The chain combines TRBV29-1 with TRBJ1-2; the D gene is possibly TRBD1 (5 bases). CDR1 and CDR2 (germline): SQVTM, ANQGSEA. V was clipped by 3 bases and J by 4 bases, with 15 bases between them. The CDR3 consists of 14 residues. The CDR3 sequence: CSVETEGLLYGYTF. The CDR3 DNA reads TGCAGCGTTGAGACAGAAGGCCTACTCTATGGCTACACCTTC.

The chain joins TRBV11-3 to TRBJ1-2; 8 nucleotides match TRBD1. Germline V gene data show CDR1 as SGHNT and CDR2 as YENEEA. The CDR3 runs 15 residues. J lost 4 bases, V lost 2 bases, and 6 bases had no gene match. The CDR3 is CASSLQGAPIYGYTF. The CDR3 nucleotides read TGTGCCAGCAGCTTACAGGGGGCACCCATCTATGGCTACACCTTC.

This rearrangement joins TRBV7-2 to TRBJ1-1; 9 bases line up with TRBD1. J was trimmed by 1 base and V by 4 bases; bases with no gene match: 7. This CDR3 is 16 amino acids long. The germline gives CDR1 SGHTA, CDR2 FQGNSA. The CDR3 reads CASSSGQGFRNTEAFF. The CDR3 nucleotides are TGTGCCAGCAGCTCAGGACAGGGGTTTAGGAACACTGAAGCTTTCTTT.

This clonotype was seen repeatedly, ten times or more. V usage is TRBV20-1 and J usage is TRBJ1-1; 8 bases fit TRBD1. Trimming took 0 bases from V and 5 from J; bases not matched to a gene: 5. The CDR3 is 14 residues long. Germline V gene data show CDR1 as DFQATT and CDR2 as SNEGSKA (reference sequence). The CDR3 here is CSARDTGGGTEAFF. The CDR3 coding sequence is TGCAGTGCTAGAGATACAGGGGGTGGAACTGAAGCTTTCTTT.

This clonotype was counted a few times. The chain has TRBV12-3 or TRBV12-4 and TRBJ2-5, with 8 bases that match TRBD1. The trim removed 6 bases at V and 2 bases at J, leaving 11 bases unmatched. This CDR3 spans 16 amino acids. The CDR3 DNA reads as TGTGCCAGCAGCCCCCAGGGGGCGCGAGGGCAAGAGACCCAGTACTTC. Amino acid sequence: CASSPQGARGQETQYF.

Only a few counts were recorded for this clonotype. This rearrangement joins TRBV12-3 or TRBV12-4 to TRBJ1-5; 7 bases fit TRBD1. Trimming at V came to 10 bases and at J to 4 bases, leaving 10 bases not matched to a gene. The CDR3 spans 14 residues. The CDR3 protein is CATSPGTVNQPQHF. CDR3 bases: TGTGCCACCTCCCCCGGGACAGTTAATCAGCCCCAGCATTTT.

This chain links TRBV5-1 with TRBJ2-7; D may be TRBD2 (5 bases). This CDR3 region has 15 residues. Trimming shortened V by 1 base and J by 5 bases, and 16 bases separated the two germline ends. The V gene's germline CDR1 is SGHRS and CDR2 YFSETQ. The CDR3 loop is CASSLNRRETDEQYF. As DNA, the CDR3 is TGCGCCAGCAGCTTGAATCGTAGGGAGACGGACGAGCAGTACTTC.

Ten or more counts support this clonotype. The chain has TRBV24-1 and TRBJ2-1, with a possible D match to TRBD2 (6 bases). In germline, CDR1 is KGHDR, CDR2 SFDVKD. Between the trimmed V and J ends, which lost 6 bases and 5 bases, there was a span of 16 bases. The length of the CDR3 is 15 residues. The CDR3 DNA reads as TGTGCCACCAGTCCAAATAGCGGAGGAAACAATGAGCAGTTCTTC. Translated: CATSPNSGGNNEQFF.